Each of the 8 T cell receptor beta chains below was sequenced from the same sample in a study of blood T cell repertoires in COVID-19. The repertoire was sequenced with immunoSEQ multiplex PCR; TCRdb's copy has only in-frame clones and lacks some. The repertoire holds approximately 400,000 clones, roughly 90% seen once, with more than 0.95% in the top ten. Sequencing was carried out using peripheral blood. The origin of the receptors is a man between 35 and 55 years old with acute or convalescent COVID-19.

The V gene is TRBV28, the J gene TRBJ2-1, with D tentatively TRBD1 (6 bases). This CDR3 is 17 amino acids long. Trimming cost V 6 bases and J 6 bases, with 24 bases left between them. CDR1 MDHEN and CDR2 SYDVKM come from the germline V gene. This CDR3 reads CASSQLFGDLDSNEQFF. The CDR3 coding sequence is TGTGCCAGCAGCCAACTATTTGGGGACCTGGACAGCAATGAGCAGTTCTTC.

This clone was picked up one time. The chain uses TRBV9 and TRBJ1-2; tentatively, D is TRBD1 (5 bases). This CDR3 contains 13 residues. V lost 3 bases and J 3 bases, leaving 9 bases between the germline ends. Looked up from germline, CDR1 is SGDLS and CDR2 is YYNGEE. CDR3 region: CASSGDSYYGYTF. For the CDR3, the DNA is TGTGCCAGCAGCGGAGACAGCTACTATGGCTACACCTTC.

The CDR3 loop reads CASSEMGGDNEKLFF. The CDR3 region has the DNA TGTGCCAGCAGTGAAATGGGGGGAGATAATGAAAAACTGTTTTTT. The chain has TRBV6-1 and TRBJ1-4, with a weak D call TRBD1 (5 bases). Trimming cost V 2 bases and J 4 bases, with 11 bases left between them. The CDR3 contains 15 residues. Germline V CDR1 and CDR2: MNHNS, SASEGT.

The CDR3 here is CASSLLNSYNEQFF. The CDR3 DNA reads as TGTGCCAGCAGTTTATTAAACTCCTACAATGAGCAGTTCTTC. This chain links TRBV27 with TRBJ2-1; D is unresolved. CDR1 is MNHEY, CDR2 SMNVEV, per germline (reference sequence). The CDR3 has 14 amino acids. Trimming took 1 base from V and 0 from J, leaving 4 bases between them.

The V call is TRBV11-3, the J call TRBJ2-7; D might be TRBD2 (5 bases). CDR3 size: 13 residues. Trimming cost V 1 base and J 4 bases, with 8 bases left between them. In germline, CDR1 is SGHNT, CDR2 YENEEA. The CDR3 spells CASSLGEGYEQYF. The DNA for the CDR3 is TGTGCCAGCAGCTTAGGTGAGGGATACGAGCAGTACTTC.

The CDR3: CASSLGTGVNGYTF. The CDR3 DNA sequence: TGTGCCAGCAGCTTAGGGACAGGGGTGAATGGCTACACCTTC. The rearrangement links TRBV7-9 to TRBJ1-2, with 9 bases lining up with TRBD1. V lost 1 base, J lost 6 bases, and 3 bases stayed unmatched. This CDR3 has 14 amino acids. Germline values: CDR1 SEHNR, CDR2 FQNEAQ (reference sequence).

The CDR3 is CASSRGQTRRDIQYF. The CDR3 DNA sequence: TGTGCCAGCAGCCGGGGACAGACAAGGCGGGACATTCAGTACTTC. This sequence joins TRBV7-9 and TRBJ2-4, with TRBD1 matching over 7 bases. The germline gives CDR1 SEHNR, CDR2 FQNEAQ (reference sequence). The CDR3 is 15 residues long. V lost 5 bases, J lost 8 bases, and 12 bases stayed unmatched.

The V gene is TRBV6-5, the J gene TRBJ1-4; 7 bases map to TRBD1. The CDR3 is 13 amino acids. Germline CDR1 and CDR2: MNHEY and SVGAGI. With V trimmed by 6 bases and J by 6 bases, 4 bases remained unmatched. The CDR3 bases are TGTGCCAGCAGCCTTGACAGGGATGAAAAACTGTTTTTT. Translated, it gives CASSLDRDEKLFF.